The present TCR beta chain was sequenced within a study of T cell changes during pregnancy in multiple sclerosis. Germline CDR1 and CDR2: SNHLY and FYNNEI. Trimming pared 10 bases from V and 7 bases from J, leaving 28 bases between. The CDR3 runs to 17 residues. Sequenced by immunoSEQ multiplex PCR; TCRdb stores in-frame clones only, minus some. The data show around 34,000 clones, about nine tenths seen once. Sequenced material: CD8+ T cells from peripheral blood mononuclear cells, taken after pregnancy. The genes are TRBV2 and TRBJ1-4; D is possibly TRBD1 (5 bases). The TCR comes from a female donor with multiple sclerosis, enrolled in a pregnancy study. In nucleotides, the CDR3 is TGTGCCACTACGTCGGGGGAGATGGTAGATGGTGGTGAAAAACTGTTTTTT. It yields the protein CATTSGEMVDGGEKLFF.